This T cell receptor beta chain was retrieved from a study of cytomegalovirus exposure and HLA in healthy donors. Findings and limits, study-wide: In a later analysis, a missense DCLRE1C variant was linked to TCR beta V- and J-gene trimming.

To note about this clone: Its antigen is currently unknown.

V was trimmed by 6 bases and J by 1 base, leaving 9 bases between them. Germline CDR1 SNHLY, CDR2 FYNNEI. The CDR3 is made up of 13 amino acids. The PCR contained 60 Vbeta and 13 Jbeta primers. TCRdb's copy holds only in-frame clones and misses some; the assay was immunoSEQ multiplex PCR. This table holds approximately 110,000 clones, approximately 16% found once. The chain employs TRBV2 and TRBJ1-1; unclear D gene. The source is a female donor in good health and CMV-seronegative. Material: PBMCs. CDR3 DNA: TGTGCCAGCAGCGTCGAGGGGAACACTGAAGCTTTCTTT. Protein sequence: CASSVEGNTEAFF.